One sample yielded the 18 T cell receptor beta chains listed below, sequenced in a study of shared clonotypes between healthy human individuals. In the naive CD8 group, cells lacked CD45RO and were positively selected for CCR7, so terminally differentiated effector memory CD45RA+ cells were left out. The protocol was immunoSEQ multiplex PCR, while the TCRdb copy is restricted to in-frame clones and leaves out a portion. The sample has about 820,000 clones, around 92% seen once. The sequenced sample was naive CD8+ T cells sorted from blood. Source of these receptors: a man aged 25 to 40 in good health.

The chain recombines TRBV10-3 with TRBJ1-4; no firm D call. Between the trimmed V and J ends, which lost 10 bases and 0 bases, there was a span of 15 bases. CDR1 ENHRY and CDR2 SYGVKD come from the germline V gene. This CDR3 is 15 amino acids long. The CDR3 sequence: CATAMDGATNEKLFF. The CDR3 DNA sequence: TGTGCCACCGCGATGGACGGCGCAACTAATGAAAAACTGTTTTTT.

The chain links TRBV7-8 to TRBJ1-1; D remains unclear. This CDR3 comprises 12 residues. Trimming removed 5 bases at V and 11 bases at J, with 15 bases between. From germline, CDR1 is SGHVS and CDR2 FQNEAQ. The CDR3 region is CASSPILAQAFF. Here the CDR3 DNA reads TGTGCCAGCAGCCCCATTTTAGCCCAGGCTTTCTTT.

The rearrangement joins TRBV18 to TRBJ1-1, with unresolved D. Germline CDR1 reads KGHSH; CDR2 reads LQKENI. The CDR3 is 15 amino acids. V was pared by 2 bases and J by 5 bases, with 15 bases between. CDR3 nucleotides: TGTGCCAGCTCACCAACCAGGCTGGAAGGGACTGAAGCTTTCTTT. Protein product: CASSPTRLEGTEAFF.

The chain carries TRBV10-1 and TRBJ2-7, with D tentatively TRBD1 (7 bases). V lost 0 bases to trimming and J lost 4 bases, with 16 bases between them. Germline assignment: CDR1 WNHNN and CDR2 SYGVQD (reference sequence). This CDR3 has 16 amino acids. The CDR3: CASSESLAGGGYEQYF. CDR3 sequence (DNA): TGCGCCAGCAGTGAGTCCCTGGCAGGGGGAGGATACGAGCAGTACTTC.

J is TRBJ2-3 and V is TRBV7-8; D not certain. Trimming stripped 4 bases from V and 3 bases from J, with 5 bases between. The CDR3 consists of 12 residues. CDR1 SGHVS and CDR2 FQNEAQ come from the germline V gene. CDR3 sequence (DNA): TGTGCCAGCAGCTCCGTGACAGATACGCAGTATTTT. It codes for CASSSVTDTQYF.

This chain uses TRBV7-9 with TRBJ2-4, with 8 positions matching TRBD2. J lost 1 base, V lost 4 bases, and 6 bases had no gene match. Germline CDR1 and CDR2: SEHNR and FQNEAQ (reference sequence). The CDR3 runs to 16 residues. The CDR3 sequence: CASSSPGGGAKNIQYF. The CDR3 bases are TGTGCCAGCAGCTCCCCCGGGGGGGGTGCCAAAAACATTCAGTACTTC.

V usage is TRBV5-5 and J usage is TRBJ1-1; D is undetermined. From germline, CDR1 is SGHKS and CDR2 YYEKEE (reference sequence). The CDR3 is 13 residues long. The V end lost 0 bases, the J end lost 6 bases, and 9 bases lay between the germline ends. The CDR3 loop is CASSLVGDPEAFF. In nucleotides, the CDR3 is TGTGCCAGCAGCTTGGTCGGTGACCCTGAAGCTTTCTTT.

Comments on this clone: The same CDR3 also results from other DNA sequences found in this sample. The chain combines TRBV19 with TRBJ2-7; the D is unclear. The V end was cut by 1 base, the J end by 1 base, with 2 bases between. This CDR3 spans 12 amino acids. From germline, CDR1 is LNHDA and CDR2 SQIVND (reference sequence). CDR3 nucleotide sequence: TGTGCCAGTAGTATAGGGTCCTACGAGCAGTACTTC. It codes for CASSIGSYEQYF.

The chain joins TRBV7-3 to TRBJ2-7; D unclear. Trimming took 2 bases from V and 3 from J, leaving 8 bases between them. This CDR3 comprises 13 residues. The germline gives CDR1 SGHTA, CDR2 FQGTGA. The CDR3 here is CASSLEFGYEQYF. CDR3 nucleotide sequence: TGTGCCAGCAGCTTAGAGTTCGGCTACGAGCAGTACTTC.

J is TRBJ1-5 and V is TRBV29-1, with D unclear. Trimming stripped 4 bases from V and 0 bases from J, with 10 bases between. CDR1 is SQVTM, CDR2 ANQGSEA, per germline. The CDR3 is made up of 14 amino acids. The CDR3, as DNA: TGCAGCGTTGCGGCAGTCGATAGCAATCAGCCCCAGCATTTT. It translates to CSVAAVDSNQPQHF. Together with reference TRBV29-1 and TRBJ1-5, the CDR3 gives the full variable domain: SAVISQKPSRDICQRGTSLTIQCQVDSQVTMMFWYRQQPGQSLTLIATANQGSEATYESGFVIDKFPISRPNLTFSTLTVSNMSPEDSSIYLCSVAAVDSNQPQHFGDGTRLSIL.

The chain has TRBV7-9 and TRBJ1-1; no reliable D call. From germline, CDR1 is SEHNR and CDR2 FQNEAQ (reference sequence). Trimming took off 1 base at V and 1 base at J, with 7 bases between the two ends. The CDR3 extends over 14 amino acids. The CDR3 reads CASSLDGSNTEAFF. Here the CDR3 DNA reads TGTGCCAGCAGCTTAGATGGGTCGAACACTGAAGCTTTCTTT.

CDR3 in amino acids: CASRGGTRPETQYF. The CDR3 DNA sequence: TGTGCCAGCAGGGGGGGGACTAGGCCAGAGACCCAGTACTTC. V gene TRBV2 combines with J gene TRBJ2-5; 8 nucleotides match TRBD2. Germline V gene lookup returns CDR1 SNHLY and CDR2 FYNNEI. Losses at the gene ends were 6 bases for V and 4 bases for J; bases not matched to a gene: 7. CDR3 length: 14 amino acids.

This clone was recorded only once. The genes are TRBV7-9 and TRBJ2-7, with TRBD1 identical over 9 bases. The germline CDR1 and CDR2 sequences are SEHNR and FQNEAQ (reference sequence). CDR3 length: 14 amino acids. The V and J ends lost 6 bases and 5 bases, in that order; junction bases with no gene match: 8. The CDR3 loop is CASRLGQGKNEQYF. CDR3 bases: TGTGCCAGCAGATTGGGACAGGGTAAGAACGAGCAGTACTTC. The full variable domain, completed using reference TRBV7-9 and TRBJ2-7, is DTGVSQNPRHKITKRGQNVTFRCDPISEHNRLYWYRQTLGQGPEFLTYFQNEAQLEKSRLLSDRFSAERPKGSFSTLEIQRTEQGDSAMYLCASRLGQGKNEQYFGPGTRLTVT.

V is TRBV9 and J is TRBJ2-2; 12 bases line up with TRBD2. J gave up 5 bases and V 3 bases, and 5 bases lay outside the gene matches. Per germline, CDR1 SGDLS and CDR2 YYNGEE. CDR3 length: 16 amino acids. CDR3 protein: CASSERLAGVTGELFF. The CDR3 coding sequence is TGTGCCAGCAGCGAGAGACTAGCGGGAGTAACCGGGGAGCTGTTTTTT. Complete variable domain (other parts from reference TRBV9 and TRBJ2-2): DSGVTQTPKHLITATGQRVTLRCSPRSGDLSVYWYQQSLDQGLQFLIQYYNGEERAKGNILERFSAQQFPDLHSELNLSSLELGDSALYFCASSERLAGVTGELFFGEGSRLTVL.

This sequence joins TRBV28 and TRBJ2-5; TRBD1 agrees at 7 bases. Germline values: CDR1 MDHEN, CDR2 SYDVKM. V was pared by 5 bases and J by 3 bases, with 6 bases of the junction left unmatched. The CDR3 spans 14 residues. The chain's CDR3 is CASSPRDSKETQYF. DNA for the CDR3: TGTGCCAGCAGTCCCCGGGACAGTAAAGAGACCCAGTACTTC.

Only a few counts were recorded for this clone. A much bigger clone sits one base away, suggesting this may be a read error. V and J are TRBV14 and TRBJ2-7, with D unclear. V was cut by 4 bases and J by 0 bases, with 7 bases left in between. Looked up from germline, CDR1 is SGHDN and CDR2 is FVKESK. The CDR3 runs to 13 residues. The DNA of the CDR3 is TGTGCCAGCAGCCCCTCCGCCTCCTACGAGCAGTACTTC. Protein: CASSPSASYEQYF. Combining the CDR3 with reference TRBV14 and TRBJ2-7 gives the whole variable domain EAGVTQFPSHSVIEKGQTVTLRCDPISGHDNLYWYRRVMGKEIKFLLHFVKESKQDESGMPNNRFLAERTGGTYSTLKVQPAELEDSGVYFCASSPSASYEQYFGPGTRLTVT.

The chain recombines TRBV27 with TRBJ2-5; tentatively, D is TRBD1 (5 bases). CDR1 is MNHEY and CDR2 is SMNVEV in the germline V gene (reference sequence). There are 12 residues in the CDR3. V gave up 5 bases and J gave up 6 bases, with 10 bases separating them. The CDR3 bases are TGTGCCAGCAGTCCGAAGGGGAAGACCCAGTACTTC. Translation: CASSPKGKTQYF.

This clone was picked up one time. The sample holds other DNA sequences that translate to the same CDR3. The rearrangement joins TRBV9 to TRBJ2-7; unclear D gene. CDR1 is SGDLS and CDR2 is YYNGEE in the germline V gene. V gave up 0 bases and J gave up 0 bases, with 7 bases separating them. The CDR3 totals 14 residues. DNA of the CDR3: TGTGCCAGCAGCGTAGAACAGAGCTCCTACGAGCAGTACTTC. Its protein is CASSVEQSSYEQYF.